One sample yielded the 21 T cell receptor beta chains listed below, sequenced in a study of blood T cell repertoires in COVID-19. The assay was immunoSEQ multiplex PCR, and TCRdb's table has in-frame clones only and misses some. Here the sample spans under 60,000 clones, approximately 87% being singletons. Source material: peripheral blood. The receptor source for this set is a human donor in a cohort sampled during active COVID-19.

The sample holds a few counts of this clone. The chain couples TRBV9 to TRBJ2-3; possibly TRBD2 for D (5 bases). The germline V and J ends were trimmed by 0 bases and 4 bases, with 6 bases remaining between them. The CDR3 covers 13 residues. CDR1 and CDR2 (germline): SGDLS, YYNGEE. CDR3 sequence reads: CASSVGGSDTQYF. In nucleotides, the CDR3 is TGTGCCAGCAGCGTAGGAGGGTCAGATACGCAGTATTTT.

This sequence joins TRBV7-6 and TRBJ2-5; a weak D match, TRBD2 (5 bases). The CDR3 is made up of 14 amino acids. The V gene's germline CDR1 is SGHVS and CDR2 FNYEAQ. V was shortened by 5 bases and J by 5 bases, with 15 bases between the two germline ends. The CDR3 sequence: CASSAGPSAETQYF. The CDR3 nucleotides are TGTGCCAGCAGCGCGGGCCCCAGCGCGGAGACCCAGTACTTC.

The chain uses TRBV7-9 and TRBJ2-3; TRBD2 aligns across 11 bases. Germline V gene data show CDR1 as SEHNR and CDR2 as FQNEAQ (reference sequence). This CDR3 spans 15 amino acids. The V gene end was trimmed by 3 bases and the J gene end by 5 bases; junction bases not matched to a gene: 4. The CDR3 here is CASSFASGGRDTQYF. The CDR3 DNA reads as TGTGCCAGCAGCTTTGCTAGCGGGGGGAGAGATACGCAGTATTTT.

Here the CDR3 DNA reads TGTGCCAGCAGCTGGGGAGGAGACCCCTCAGAGACCCAGTACTTC. Residues: CASSWGGDPSETQYF. This chain links TRBV5-5 with TRBJ2-5; a weak D match, TRBD2 (6 bases). The CDR3 is 15 amino acids. Per germline, CDR1 SGHKS and CDR2 YYEKEE (reference sequence). V was trimmed by 3 bases and J by 4 bases, leaving 16 bases between them.

The chain couples TRBV7-2 to TRBJ2-7; TRBD2 agrees at 7 bases. CDR1 is SGHTA and CDR2 is FQGNSA in the germline V gene. This CDR3 region has 15 residues. The trim removed 2 bases at V and 2 bases at J, leaving 6 bases unmatched. The CDR3 DNA reads TGTGCCAGCAGCTTAAGCGGGGTCCTGACCTACGAGCAGTACTTC. As protein: CASSLSGVLTYEQYF.

This chain joins TRBV3-1 (or the pseudogene TRBV3-2) and TRBJ1-4, with a weak D call TRBD1 (5 bases). Trimming shortened V by 2 bases and J by 8 bases, and 18 bases separated the two germline ends. The length of the CDR3 is 16 residues. The germline CDR1 and CDR2 sequences are LGHDT and YNNKEL (reference sequence). DNA for the CDR3: TGTGCCAGCAGCCAATACGGGGGATCGTATCAGGAAAAACTGTTTTTT. This encodes CASSQYGGSYQEKLFF.

In DNA, the CDR3 is TGCGCCAGCAGCTTAACCTCTACCCAAGAGACCCAGTACTTC. This sequence encodes CASSLTSTQETQYF. The rearrangement uses TRBV5-1 and TRBJ2-5; no reliable D call. CDR1 and CDR2 (germline): SGHRS, YFSETQ. Deletions cut 2 bases from V and 1 base from J, with 9 bases between. The CDR3 covers 14 residues.

The J gene is TRBJ1-2, the V gene TRBV30; 9 nucleotides match TRBD1. There are 13 residues in the CDR3. Losses at the gene ends were 8 bases for V and 4 bases for J; bases not matched to a gene: 8. Germline V lookup: CDR1 GTSNPN, CDR2 SVGIG (reference sequence). CDR3: CARRGQGLYGYTF. DNA for the CDR3: TGTGCCAGAAGAGGACAGGGGCTCTATGGCTACACCTTC.

This clone was seen only once. V usage is TRBV6-2 or TRBV6-3 and J usage is TRBJ2-6; perhaps TRBD1 as D (6 bases). The CDR3 is 16 residues long. The V end lost 4 bases, the J end lost 4 bases, and 14 bases lay between the germline ends. Per germline, CDR1 MNHEY and CDR2 SVGEGT. The CDR3 sequence is CASSSLWGRGANVLTF. The CDR3 bases are TGTGCCAGCAGTTCCTTATGGGGGCGAGGGGCCAACGTCCTGACTTTC.

V gene TRBV5-1 combines with J gene TRBJ1-3, with D possibly matching TRBD1 (5 bases). The germline CDR1 and CDR2 sequences are SGHRS and YFSETQ. The length of the CDR3 is 13 residues. Trimming left V 4 bases short and J 3 bases short, with 8 bases between. The CDR3 coding sequence is TGCGCCAGCAGCCCGGACATTGGAAACACCATATATTTT. Protein sequence: CASSPDIGNTIYF.

This rearrangement joins TRBV7-8 to TRBJ1-1, with D uncertain. Germline loops: CDR1 SGHVS, CDR2 FQNEAQ. The length of the CDR3 is 15 residues. Trimming took off 5 bases at V and 0 bases at J, with 13 bases between the two ends. CDR3 sequence (DNA): TGTGCCAGCAGCCGTTTTGGGAGAATGAACACTGAAGCTTTCTTT. Encoded protein: CASSRFGRMNTEAFF.

The sample holds a few counts of this clone. The chain uses TRBV7-9 and TRBJ2-5; tentatively, D is TRBD1 (6 bases). Trimming stripped 4 bases from V and 4 bases from J, with 10 bases between. Germline V gives CDR1 SEHNR, CDR2 FQNEAQ (reference sequence). CDR3 length equals 13 residues. The CDR3, as DNA: TGTGCCAGCAGCTCCAGGGGCCCAGAGACCCAGTACTTC. It specifies CASSSRGPETQYF.

This chain links TRBV7-3 with TRBJ2-2; 10 bases agree with TRBD2. Unmatched junction bases numbered 8, after V lost 6 bases and J lost 4 bases. Germline V gene data show CDR1 as SGHTA and CDR2 as FQGTGA. There are 16 residues in the CDR3. The CDR3 sequence: CASRATSGVGTGELFF. CDR3 bases: TGTGCCAGCAGGGCCACTAGCGGGGTCGGCACCGGGGAGCTGTTTTTT.

With regard to this clone: The same CDR3 also results from other DNA sequences found in this sample. The chain recombines TRBV9 with TRBJ1-2, with D perhaps matching TRBD1 (6 bases). Per germline, CDR1 SGDLS and CDR2 YYNGEE. The CDR3 consists of 13 residues. Trimming removed 3 bases from V and 3 bases from J, with 9 bases in between. The CDR3 is CASSAGVHYGYTF. The CDR3 DNA is TGTGCCAGCAGCGCAGGGGTACACTATGGCTACACCTTC.

DNA of the CDR3: TGTGCCAGCTCACTCGGACAGGGGGCTTTAACAGATACGCAGTATTTT. Translating it yields CASSLGQGALTDTQYF. This rearrangement joins TRBV18 to TRBJ2-3; 11 bases agree with TRBD1. Losses at the gene ends were 4 bases for V and 3 bases for J; bases not matched to a gene: 6. The CDR3 runs to 16 residues. In germline, CDR1 is KGHSH, CDR2 LQKENI.

V usage is TRBV11-2 and J usage is TRBJ2-1; perhaps TRBD2 as D (7 bases). CDR1 is SGHAT and CDR2 is FQNNGV in the germline V gene. There are 16 residues in the CDR3. V lost 2 bases and J lost 3, with 14 bases in between. The CDR3 DNA reads TGTGCCAGCAGCTTATATACGGGGGGCCTCTACAATGAGCAGTTCTTC. Translating it yields CASSLYTGGLYNEQFF.

V gene TRBV3-1 (or the pseudogene TRBV3-2) combines with J gene TRBJ2-2, with D possibly being TRBD2 (6 bases). Germline lookup yields CDR1 LGHDT and CDR2 YNNKEL (reference sequence). V was pared by 4 bases and J by 0 bases, with 12 bases between. The CDR3 length is 16 residues. The CDR3 nucleotides are TGTGCCAGCAGCCTTCCCCCGGGGGCGAACACCGGGGAGCTGTTTTTT. Protein product: CASSLPPGANTGELFF.

V is TRBV4-3 and J is TRBJ2-7; 10 bases agree with TRBD1. CDR1 LGHNA and CDR2 YSLEER come from the germline V gene. The junction had 10 bases not matched to a gene; V was cut back by 1 base and J by 7 bases. This CDR3 contains 16 residues. This CDR3 reads CASSQGIGGQGLEQYF. The CDR3 coding sequence is TGCGCCAGCAGCCAAGGGATTGGGGGACAGGGGTTGGAGCAGTACTTC.

The V call is TRBV6-5, the J call TRBJ1-5; 9 bases match TRBD1. Germline loops: CDR1 MNHEY, CDR2 SVGAGI. The CDR3 is 14 amino acids. The V segment lost 6 bases and the J segment 5 bases; nucleotides outside the gene matches: 5. CDR3 loop: CASRAYRGHQPQHF. The CDR3 DNA is TGTGCCAGCAGGGCCTACAGGGGGCATCAGCCCCAGCATTTT.

The chain links TRBV30 to TRBJ1-4; 7 bases are shared with TRBD1. The CDR3 has 15 amino acids. Germline CDR1 GTSNPN, CDR2 SVGIG (reference sequence). V shed 2 bases and J 5 bases; nucleotides not matched to a gene: 8. The CDR3 protein is CAWSPPGQLNEKLFF. CDR3 DNA sequence: TGTGCCTGGAGTCCTCCGGGACAGCTAAATGAAAAACTGTTTTTT.

The chain links TRBV19 to TRBJ1-1; 7 nucleotides align to TRBD1. CDR3 size: 14 residues. J gave up 4 bases and V 5 bases, and 7 bases lay outside the gene matches. Germline-derived CDR1 and CDR2 are LNHDA and SQIVND (reference sequence). CDR3: CASSLQGGPTEAFF. Here the CDR3 DNA reads TGTGCCAGTAGTCTTCAGGGGGGCCCCACTGAAGCTTTCTTT. Using reference TRBV19 and TRBJ1-1 for the parts outside the CDR3, the full variable domain is DGGITQSPKYLFRKEGQNVTLSCEQNLNHDAMYWYRQDPGQGLRLIYYSQIVNDFQKGDIAEGYSVSREKKESFPLTVTSAQKNPTAFYLCASSLQGGPTEAFFGQGTRLTVV.